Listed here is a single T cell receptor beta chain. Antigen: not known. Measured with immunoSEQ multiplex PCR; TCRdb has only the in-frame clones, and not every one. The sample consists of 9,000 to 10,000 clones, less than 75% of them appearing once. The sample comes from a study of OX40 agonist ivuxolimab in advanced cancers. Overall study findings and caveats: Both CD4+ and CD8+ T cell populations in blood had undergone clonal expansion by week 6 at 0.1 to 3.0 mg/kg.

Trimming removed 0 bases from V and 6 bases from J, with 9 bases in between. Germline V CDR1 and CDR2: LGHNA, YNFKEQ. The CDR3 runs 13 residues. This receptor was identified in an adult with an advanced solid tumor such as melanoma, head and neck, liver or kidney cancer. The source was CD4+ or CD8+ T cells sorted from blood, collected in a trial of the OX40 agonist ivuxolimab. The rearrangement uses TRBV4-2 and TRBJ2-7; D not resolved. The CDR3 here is CASSQETQGEQYF. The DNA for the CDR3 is TGTGCCAGCAGCCAAGAGACCCAAGGCGAGCAGTACTTC.